One sample yielded the 3 T cell receptor beta chains listed below, sequenced in a study of tumor-infiltrating lymphocytes in primary liver carcinoma (dated by TCRdb to about 2017). TRIzol reagent was used to extract blood RNA from unsorted whole blood, while the DNeasy Blood & Tissue kit provided the germline DNA. The reads were generated on an Illumina HiSeq 2500. TCRbeta-specific cDNA was reverse-transcribed from 500 ng total RNA using a constant-region primer and ProtoScript II reverse transcriptase. Three nested multiplex PCR rounds, following a slightly modified ARM-PCR procedure, were used to build the TCRbeta libraries. Each of the first two PCR rounds ran for approximately 10 cycles and used multiplex TRBV1-TRBV30 forward primers together with a Cbeta reverse primer. TCRdb reprocessed the public reads (quality trimming at Q25 with fastp, clone calling with MiXCR) and kept in-frame beta chains. Entries that share a CDR3 protein sequence are merged under the most common genes and DNA. The sample yields approximately 320,000 distinct CDR3 sequences; 45% to 70% were counted once. The leading ten clones occupy over 15% of the sample.

Sequencing was carried out using peripheral blood. Every receptor here comes from a woman aged 30 to 39 with primary liver carcinoma and hepatitis B virus infection.

On this clonotype itself: With a much larger clone just one base away, this may be a read error. V gene TRBV6-2 or TRBV6-3 combines with J gene TRBJ2-1; tentatively, D is TRBD2 (6 bases). The CDR3 totals 17 residues. Per the germline V gene, CDR1 is MNHEY and CDR2 is SVGEGT. The CDR3 here is CASSFLLSGALNNEQLF. In nucleotides, the CDR3 is TGTGCCAGCAGTTTCCTCTTATCGGGAGCCCTAAACAATGAGCAGTTATTC.

The gene calls are TRBV19 and TRBJ2-5, with 10 bases aligning to TRBD1. The germline CDR1 and CDR2 sequences are LNHDA and SQIVND (reference sequence). CDR3 length: 16 residues. V shed 4 bases and J 1 base; nucleotides not matched to a gene: 6. The CDR3 spells CASSKAGTGVQETQYF. CDR3 bases: TGTGCCAGTAGTAAGGCGGGGACAGGGGTCCAAGAGACCCAGTACTTC. The full variable domain, rest sourced from reference TRBV19 and TRBJ2-5, is DGGITQSPKYLFRKEGQNVTLSCEQNLNHDAMYWYRQDPGQGLRLIYYSQIVNDFQKGDIAEGYSVSREKKESFPLTVTSAQKNPTAFYLCASSKAGTGVQETQYFGPGTRLLVL.

In DNA form, the CDR3 reads TGTGCCAGCAGCTCACCTCAGGCGCATAATTCACCCCTCCACTTT. This encodes CASSSPQAHNSPLHF. J is TRBJ1-6 and V is TRBV5-6; no firm D call. V was pared by 3 bases and J by 5 bases, with 12 bases between. Germline V gene sequence: CDR1 SGHDT, CDR2 YYEEEE. The length of the CDR3 is 15 residues.